This record looks at one T cell receptor (beta chain) sequence and its context. It lacks a known antigen. The data were taken from a study of monozygotic twins with inflammatory bowel disease (dated by TCRdb to about 2019). Background on the whole study: A total of about 28 monozygotic twin pairs were included in the full study, comprising nine German pairs (four IBD-concordant, five IBD-discordant) and 19 IBD-discordant Danish pairs. The search for disease-associated traits relied mainly on comparing IBD patients with their genetically identical healthy co-twins within discordant pairs. Each individual had, on average, about 151 000 unique TCRalpha sequences and 181 000 unique TCRbeta sequences available for analysis.

CDR1 and CDR2, looked up from the germline V gene, are MNHNS and SASEGT. The CDR3 spans 14 residues, from the cysteine through the phenylalanine. No DNA sequence was recorded. Receptor libraries were prepared by 5' RACE. The input for every TCR library was approximately 3,500 ng of total RNA. For each sample, cDNA synthesis was carried out in eight separate reactions using SMARTScribe reverse transcriptase. During cDNA synthesis, unique molecular identifiers containing a 6-nucleotide sample barcode were introduced by template switching. TCRalpha and TCRbeta cDNA was amplified in two nested PCRs of around 15 and 9 cycles, and bead purification was carried out after each PCR. Before amplification, the cDNA was treated with uracil DNA-glycosylase and purified using the QIAquick PCR purification kit. The second PCR added Illumina TruSeq-compatible adapters along with sample-specific barcodes. TapeStation and Qubit were used to check library quality and concentration, and roughly 4.8 ng of each library went into the pool. Sequencing of the pooled libraries was done on an Illumina HiSeq2500 single-index Rapid Run using custom sequencing primers and 2 x 100 bp reads. Per the original workflow: PCR and sequencing errors were corrected by UMI-based consensus assembly using MiGEC version 1.2.6. V(D)J alignment, clonotype assembly and CDR3 extraction were performed with MiXCR version 2.1.1. To normalise gene usage, clonotype sharing and MAIT/NKT TCR abundance, the analysis used the top 1000, 10 000 and 20 000 clonotypes per sample. Diversity was computed as the inverse Simpson index with the vegan R package after downsampling to 27 000 UMIs. Paired Mann-Whitney U tests were applied to discordant twin pairs, with Benjamini-Hochberg correction for multiple testing. TCRdb reprocessed the reads into one record per CDR3 protein sequence, lacking DNA. The authors' filters were not applied to this entry. The table for this sample records 300,000 to 350,000 distinct CDR3 sequences. The ten largest clonotypes hold around 2% of the sample.

A roughly 2.5 ml peripheral blood sample was drawn into PAXgene tubes per donor and stored at -80°C. Total RNA was isolated from whole blood with the PAXgene blood miRNA kit on an automated QIAcube, without T cell sorting. Peripheral blood from monozygotic twin pairs, either concordant or discordant for inflammatory bowel disease, underwent deep TCRalpha and TCRbeta repertoire profiling that used unique molecular barcoding. Smoking habits were recorded for all twin pairs, and each individual was classified as a current, former or never smoker. Study-level results and caveats: The results gave no support for a single strong signal or clonotype linked to IBD. A decrease in TCRbeta repertoire diversity, as measured by inverse Simpson index, was observed in IBD patients compared with their healthy co-twins. The analysis was unable to tell apart different T cell subtypes. Concordant and discordant twins showed no difference in repertoire similarity, possibly because of limited statistical power. Compared with healthy twins, IBD patients had fewer clonotypes in common with other individuals, a difference most pronounced in patients showing signs of disease activity. Differing immunosuppressive treatments among patients may have added background noise and inter-individual variability to the repertoires.

The receptor chain draws on TRBV6-1 and TRBJ1-1. The sequence derives from a human donor with ulcerative colitis or Crohn's disease, or a healthy co-twin of an affected twin (not recorded which). Sequencing was done on a sample of blood. The CDR3 reads CASSGRARGTEASF.